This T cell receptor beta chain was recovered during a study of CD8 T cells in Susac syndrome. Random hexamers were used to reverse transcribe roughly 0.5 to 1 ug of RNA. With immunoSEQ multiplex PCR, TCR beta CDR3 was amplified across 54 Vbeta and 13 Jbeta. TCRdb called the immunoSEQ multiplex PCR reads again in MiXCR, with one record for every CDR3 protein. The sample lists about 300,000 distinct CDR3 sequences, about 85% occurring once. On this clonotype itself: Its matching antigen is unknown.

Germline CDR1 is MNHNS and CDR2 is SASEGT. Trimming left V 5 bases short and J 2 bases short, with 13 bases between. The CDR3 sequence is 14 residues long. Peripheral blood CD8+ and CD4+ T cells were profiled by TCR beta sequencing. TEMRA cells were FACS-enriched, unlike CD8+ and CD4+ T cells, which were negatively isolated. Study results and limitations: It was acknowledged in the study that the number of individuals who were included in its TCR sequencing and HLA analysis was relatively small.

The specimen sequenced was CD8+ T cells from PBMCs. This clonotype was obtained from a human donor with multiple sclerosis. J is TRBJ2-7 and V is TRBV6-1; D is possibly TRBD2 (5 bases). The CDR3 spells CASSRTAEAYEQYF. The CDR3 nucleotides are TGTGCCAGCAGTAGGACCGCGGAGGCCTACGAGCAGTACTTC.